Below, 8 T cell receptor beta chains from the same sample are listed, as sequenced in a study of tissue T cells after allogeneic stem cell transplantation. Sequencing used immunoSEQ multiplex PCR; TCRdb keeps in-frame clones, though not all of them. The table has about 22,000 clones, 69% seen once; the top ten hold less than 0.5%. Sequences were obtained from blood. The origin of the receptors is a female BALB/c mouse in good health. This mouse strain has H2-d as its MHC haplotype.

Concerning this clone itself: Any gene name here is a mouse gene name. The read stops 1 residue short of the end of the CDR3; the missing end is completed from the germline J gene. V is TRBV20 and J is TRBJ1-4, with unresolved D. The ends were cut back, 2 bases at V and 5 bases at J, with 6 bases in the middle. Germline loops: CDR1 GFQATS, CDR2 STVNSAI. This CDR3 spans 12 amino acids. Here the CDR3 reads CGARPGNERLFF. CDR3 DNA, as far as it was read: TGTGGTGCTAGGCCGGGGAACGAAAGATTATTT. The entire variable domain, with the rest obtained from reference TRBV20 and TRBJ1-4, is as follows: GALVYQYPRRTICKSGTSMRMECQAVGFQATSVAWYRQSPQKTFELIALSTVNSAIKYEQNFTQEKFPISHPNLSFSSMTVLNAYLEDRGLYLCGARPGNERLFFGHGTKLSVL.

Details on this clone: The germline and genes are mouse ones. The read comes to an end 1 residue before the CDR3 does, leaving the germline J gene to fill in the end. The J gene is TRBJ2-5, the V gene TRBV4; 10 nucleotides align to TRBD2. J gave up 0 bases and V 6 bases, and 3 bases lay outside the gene matches. Germline V gene lookup returns CDR1 LGHDT and CDR2 YNNKQL (reference sequence). The CDR3 totals 15 residues. The CDR3 sequence: CASSPDWGNQDTQYF. The DNA read from the CDR3 is TGTGCCAGCAGTCCGGACTGGGGGAACCAAGACACCCAGTAC.

With regard to this clone: These gene names are mouse names. The CDR3 end is not reached by the read, which stops 1 residue before it; the germline J gene fills it in. The chain employs TRBV31 and TRBJ2-5, with D perhaps being TRBD1 or TRBD2 (6 bases each). The CDR3 is made up of 13 amino acids. The V and J ends lost 0 bases and 2 bases respectively, with 6 bases between them. CDR1 GKSSPN and CDR2 SITVG come from the germline V gene. CDR3 DNA (partial): TGTGCCTGGAGTCTGGGGGCCCAAGACACCCAGTAC. Amino acid sequence: CAWSLGAQDTQY. The CDR3, in full, reads CAWSLGAQDTQYF. Variable domain in full (rest from reference TRBV31 and TRBJ2-5): AQTIHQWPVAEIKAVGSPLSLGCTIKGKSSPNLYWYWQATGGTLQQLFYSITVGQVESVVQLNLSASRPKDDQFILSTEKLLLSHSGFYLCAWSLGAQDTQYFGPGTRLLVL.

There are a few counts of this clone. Here the gene names and germline are mouse. The read terminates 1 residue before the CDR3 end, so the remaining end is supplied by the germline J gene. The V and J genes are TRBV31 and TRBJ1-4; 11 positions agree with TRBD1. Germline CDR1 reads GKSSPN; CDR2 reads SITVG. V trimming: 5 bases; J trimming: 0 bases; junction bases outside the gene matches: 5. The CDR3 is 16 amino acids. CDR3 in amino acids: CAWGSGQGVSNERLFF. Incomplete CDR3 DNA: TGTGCCTGGGGCTCGGGACAGGGGGTTTCCAACGAAAGATTATTT. Full variable domain (outside the CDR3, taken from reference TRBV31 and TRBJ1-4): AQTIHQWPVAEIKAVGSPLSLGCTIKGKSSPNLYWYWQATGGTLQQLFYSITVGQVESVVQLNLSASRPKDDQFILSTEKLLLSHSGFYLCAWGSGQGVSNERLFFGHGTKLSVL.

As for this clone: Mouse germline and gene names are used. The missing CDR3 end, 1 residue past where the read stops, is filled in from the germline J gene. J is TRBJ2-5 and V is TRBV1; 8 bases line up with TRBD1. J gave up 3 bases and V 1 base, and 3 bases lay outside the gene matches. The V gene's germline CDR1 is NSQYPW and CDR2 LRSPGD (reference sequence). This CDR3 has 15 amino acids. This CDR3 is CTCSAAGTGQDTQYF. The covered CDR3 bases are TGCACCTGCAGTGCAGCCGGGACAGGACAAGACACCCAGTAC.

Points on this clone: Gene labels here are mouse ones. The read stops 1 residue short of the end of the CDR3; the missing end is completed from the germline J gene. This chain links TRBV19 with TRBJ2-7, with 7 bases fitting TRBD1. Germline loops: CDR1 FNHDT, CDR2 SITEND (reference sequence). With V trimmed by 4 bases and J by 4 bases, 2 bases remained unmatched. CDR3 size: 12 residues. CDR3 sequence: CASSPQGYEQYF. The CDR3 bases that were read are TGTGCCAGCAGTCCACAGGGGTATGAACAGTAC.

The table lists this clone with a count of one. Mouse gene names and germline throughout. Read coverage stops 1 residue before the CDR3 terminus; the germline J gene supplies the remainder. The chain has TRBV19 and TRBJ2-5; 9 bases map to TRBD2. The germline gives CDR1 FNHDT, CDR2 SITEND (reference sequence). After removal of 2 bases from V and 6 bases from J, the junction contained 7 bases not matched to a gene. This CDR3 is built from 15 residues. CDR3 bases read: TGTGCCAGCAGTATCTCTGGGGGGGGCAGGGACACCCAGTAC. Translated, it gives CASSISGGGRDTQY. In full, the CDR3 reads CASSISGGGRDTQYF.

Comments on this clone: Gene labels here are mouse ones. Read coverage stops 1 residue before the CDR3 terminus; the germline J gene supplies the remainder. The V gene is TRBV2, the J gene TRBJ1-4, with a weak D call TRBD1 (5 bases). V lost 0 bases, J lost 3 bases, and 8 bases lay in between. This CDR3 has 15 residues. The germline V gene encodes CDR1 LGHNA and CDR2 YSYQKL. The part of the CDR3 DNA that was read is TGTGCCAGCAGCCAAGAGCGGACAACCAACGAAAGATTATTT. Its protein is CASSQERTTNERLF. In full, the CDR3 reads CASSQERTTNERLFF. Looking up the rest from reference TRBV2 and TRBJ1-4 gives the full variable domain: DPKIIQKPKYLVAVTGSEKILICEQYLGHNAMYWYRQSAKKPLEFMFSYSYQKLMDNQTASSRFQPQSSKKNHLDLQITALKPDDSATYFCASSQERTTNERLFFGHGTKLSVL.